Below, 4 T cell receptor beta chains from the same sample are listed, as sequenced in a study of cytomegalovirus exposure and HLA in healthy donors. 60 Vbeta and 13 Jbeta primers were used in PCR. Using immunoSEQ multiplex PCR, the repertoire was profiled, and TCRdb retains in-frame clones only, with some absent. The repertoire holds approximately 97,000 clones, with about 78% as singletons. Input material: PBMCs. The receptors come from a woman in her 40s in good health and CMV-seropositive.

The rearrangement links TRBV28 to TRBJ2-7, with 7 bases fitting TRBD1. Losses at the gene ends were 3 bases for V and 8 bases for J; bases not matched to a gene: 7. Germline V gene lookup returns CDR1 MDHEN and CDR2 SYDVKM. The CDR3 totals 13 residues. CDR3 sequence: CASSFRDRPQQYF. CDR3 nucleotide sequence: TGTGCCAGCAGTTTCCGGGACAGACCTCAGCAGTACTTC. The entire variable domain, with the rest obtained from reference TRBV28 and TRBJ2-7, is as follows: DVKVTQSSRYLVKRTGEKVFLECVQDMDHENMFWYRQDPGLGLRLIYFSYDVKMKEKGDIPEGYSVSREKKERFSLILESASTNQTSMYLCASSFRDRPQQYFGPGTRLTVT.

J is TRBJ1-2 and V is TRBV10-3; 8 bases are shared with TRBD1. This CDR3 is 14 amino acids long. Trimming removed 3 bases from V and 8 bases from J; junction bases left unmatched: 8. Germline CDR1 is ENHRY and CDR2 is SYGVKD. The DNA of the CDR3 is TGTGCCATCAGTGACTCCGGGACAGGTTCCGGCTACACCTTC. This translates into CAISDSGTGSGYTF.

This rearrangement joins TRBV29-1 to TRBJ2-3; 16 nucleotides agree with TRBD2. The V gene's germline CDR1 is SQVTM and CDR2 ANQGSEA. The CDR3 length is 18 residues. The V segment lost 4 bases and the J segment 3 bases; nucleotides outside the gene matches: 10. Here the CDR3 DNA reads TGCAGCGTTGCGGACAGCGGGACTAGCGGGAGGGCAACAGATACGCAGTATTTT. Protein product: CSVADSGTSGRATDTQYF.

The CDR3 protein is CASKQGIAKNIQYF. Here the CDR3 DNA reads TGTGCCAGCAAGCAGGGAATAGCCAAAAACATTCAGTACTTC. The chain recombines TRBV6-4 with TRBJ2-4; a weak D match, TRBD1 (5 bases). CDR1 MRHNA and CDR2 SNTAGT come from the germline V gene. V lost 7 bases and J lost 0, with 10 bases in between. This CDR3 spans 14 amino acids.